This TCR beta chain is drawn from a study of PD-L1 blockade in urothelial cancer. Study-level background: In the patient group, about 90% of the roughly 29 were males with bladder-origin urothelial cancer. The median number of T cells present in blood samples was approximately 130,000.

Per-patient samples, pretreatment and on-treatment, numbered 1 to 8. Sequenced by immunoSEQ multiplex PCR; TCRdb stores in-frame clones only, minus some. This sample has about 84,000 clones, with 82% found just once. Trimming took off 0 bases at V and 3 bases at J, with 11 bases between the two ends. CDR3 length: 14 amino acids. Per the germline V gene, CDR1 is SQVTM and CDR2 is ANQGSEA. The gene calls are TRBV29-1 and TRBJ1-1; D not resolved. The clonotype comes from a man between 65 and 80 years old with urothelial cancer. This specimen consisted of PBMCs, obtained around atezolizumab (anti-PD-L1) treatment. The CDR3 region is CSVEDTPTDTEAFF. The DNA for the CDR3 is TGCAGCGTTGAAGATACCCCGACTGACACTGAAGCTTTCTTT.